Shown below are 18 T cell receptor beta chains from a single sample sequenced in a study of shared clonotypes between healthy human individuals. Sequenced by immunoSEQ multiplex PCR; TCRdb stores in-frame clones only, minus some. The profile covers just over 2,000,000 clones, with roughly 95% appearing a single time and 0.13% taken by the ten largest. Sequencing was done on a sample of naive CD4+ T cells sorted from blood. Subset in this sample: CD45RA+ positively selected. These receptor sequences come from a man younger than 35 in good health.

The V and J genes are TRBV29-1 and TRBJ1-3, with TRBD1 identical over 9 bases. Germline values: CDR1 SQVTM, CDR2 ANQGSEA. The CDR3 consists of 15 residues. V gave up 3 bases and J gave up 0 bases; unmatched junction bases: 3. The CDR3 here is CSVEGQGTSGNTIYF. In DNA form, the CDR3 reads TGCAGCGTTGAGGGACAGGGTACCTCTGGAAACACCATATATTTT.

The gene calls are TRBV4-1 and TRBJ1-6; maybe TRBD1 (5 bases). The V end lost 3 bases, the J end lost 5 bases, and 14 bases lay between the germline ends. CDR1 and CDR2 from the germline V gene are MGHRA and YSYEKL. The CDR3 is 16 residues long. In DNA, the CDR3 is TGCGCCAGCAGCCACGACAGAGCTCGGGATAATTCACCCCTCCACTTT. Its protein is CASSHDRARDNSPLHF.

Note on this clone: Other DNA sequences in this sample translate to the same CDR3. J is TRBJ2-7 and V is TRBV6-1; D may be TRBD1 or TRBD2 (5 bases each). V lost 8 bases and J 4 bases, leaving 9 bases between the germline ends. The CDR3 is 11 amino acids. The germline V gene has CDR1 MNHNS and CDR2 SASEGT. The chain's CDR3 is CASGTGYEQYF. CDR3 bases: TGTGCCAGCGGGACGGGTTACGAGCAGTACTTC.

In nucleotides, the CDR3 is TGTGCCAGCAGAACTAGCGGGGGCCAGAACACCGGGGAGCTGTTTTTT. Translation gives CASRTSGGQNTGELFF. The rearrangement joins TRBV6-6 to TRBJ2-2; 11 bases map to TRBD2. The CDR3 extends over 16 amino acids. Germline V CDR1 and CDR2: MNHNY, SVGAGI (reference sequence). J gave up 1 base and V 6 bases, and 4 bases lay outside the gene matches.

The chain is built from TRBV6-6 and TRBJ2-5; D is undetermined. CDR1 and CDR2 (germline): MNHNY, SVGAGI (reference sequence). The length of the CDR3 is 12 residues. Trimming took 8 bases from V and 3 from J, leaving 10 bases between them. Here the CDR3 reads CASGQPKETQYF. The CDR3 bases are TGTGCCAGCGGGCAGCCTAAAGAGACCCAGTACTTC.

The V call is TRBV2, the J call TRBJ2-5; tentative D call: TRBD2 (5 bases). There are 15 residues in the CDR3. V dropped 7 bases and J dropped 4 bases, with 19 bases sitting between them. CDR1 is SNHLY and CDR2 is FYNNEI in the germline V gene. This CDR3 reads CASIRILAGVETQYF. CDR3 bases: TGTGCCAGCATCAGAATCTTAGCCGGGGTAGAGACCCAGTACTTC. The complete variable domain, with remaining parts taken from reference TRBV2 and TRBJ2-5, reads EPEVTQTPSHQVTQMGQEVILRCVPISNHLYFYWYRQILGQKVEFLVSFYNNEISEKSEIFDDQFSVERPDGSNFTLKIRSTKLEDSAMYFCASIRILAGVETQYFGPGTRLLVL.

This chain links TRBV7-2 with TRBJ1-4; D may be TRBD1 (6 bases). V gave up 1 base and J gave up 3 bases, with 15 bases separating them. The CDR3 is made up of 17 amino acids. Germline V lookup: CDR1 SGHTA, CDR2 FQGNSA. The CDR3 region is CASSLEGGRVANEKLFF. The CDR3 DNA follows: TGTGCCAGCAGCTTAGAAGGGGGAAGGGTGGCTAATGAAAAACTGTTTTTT.

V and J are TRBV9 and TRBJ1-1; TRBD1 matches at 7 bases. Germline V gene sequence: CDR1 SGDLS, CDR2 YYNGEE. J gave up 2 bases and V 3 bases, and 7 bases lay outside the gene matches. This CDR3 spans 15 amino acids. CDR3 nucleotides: TGTGCCAGCAGCGCCTGGACAGGATCAAACACTGAAGCTTTCTTT. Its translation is CASSAWTGSNTEAFF. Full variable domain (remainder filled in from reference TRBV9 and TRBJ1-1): DSGVTQTPKHLITATGQRVTLRCSPRSGDLSVYWYQQSLDQGLQFLIQYYNGEERAKGNILERFSAQQFPDLHSELNLSSLELGDSALYFCASSAWTGSNTEAFFGQGTRLTVV.

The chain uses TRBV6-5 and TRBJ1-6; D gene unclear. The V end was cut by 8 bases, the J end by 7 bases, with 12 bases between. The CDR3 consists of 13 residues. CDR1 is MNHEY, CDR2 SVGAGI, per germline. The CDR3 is CASQRTGNSPLHF. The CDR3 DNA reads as TGTGCCAGCCAACGGACGGGAAATTCACCCCTCCACTTT.

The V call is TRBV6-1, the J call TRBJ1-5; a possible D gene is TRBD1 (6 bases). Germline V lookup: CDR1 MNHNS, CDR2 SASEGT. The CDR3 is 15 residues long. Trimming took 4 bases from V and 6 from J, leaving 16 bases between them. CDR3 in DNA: TGTGCCAGCAGTGCAGAACGGGGGGGGCGTCAGCCCCAGCATTTT. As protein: CASSAERGGRQPQHF.

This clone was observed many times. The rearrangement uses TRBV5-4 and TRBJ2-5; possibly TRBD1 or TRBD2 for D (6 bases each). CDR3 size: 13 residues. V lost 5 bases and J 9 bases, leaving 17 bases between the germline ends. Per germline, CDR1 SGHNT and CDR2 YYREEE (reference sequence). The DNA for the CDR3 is TGTGCCAGCAGTTTTGGACAGCCGGGGGCCCAGTACTTC. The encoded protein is CASSFGQPGAQYF. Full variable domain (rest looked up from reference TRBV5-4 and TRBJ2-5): ETGVTQSPTHLIKTRGQQVTLRCSSQSGHNTVSWYQQALGQGPQFIFQYYREEENGRGNFPPRFSGLQFPNYSSELNVNALELDDSALYLCASSFGQPGAQYFGPGTRLLVL.

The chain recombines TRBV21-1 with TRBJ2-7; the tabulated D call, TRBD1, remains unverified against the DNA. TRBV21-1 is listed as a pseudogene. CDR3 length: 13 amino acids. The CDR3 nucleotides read TGTGCCAGCAGCAGGGCCCTATCCTACGAGCAGTACTTC. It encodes CASSRALSYEQYF.

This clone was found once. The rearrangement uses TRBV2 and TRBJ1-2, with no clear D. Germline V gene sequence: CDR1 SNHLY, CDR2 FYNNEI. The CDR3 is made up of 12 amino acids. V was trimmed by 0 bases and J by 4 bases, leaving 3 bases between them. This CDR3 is CASSEAFYGYTF. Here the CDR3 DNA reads TGTGCCAGCAGTGAAGCGTTCTATGGCTACACCTTC.

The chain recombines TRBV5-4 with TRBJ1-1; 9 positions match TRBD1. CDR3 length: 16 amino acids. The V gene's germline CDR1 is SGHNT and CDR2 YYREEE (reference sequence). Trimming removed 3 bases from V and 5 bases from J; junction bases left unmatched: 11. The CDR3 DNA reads TGTGCCAGCAGCTCACAGGGGGCGCGAGGGGGGACTGAAGCTTTCTTT. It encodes CASSSQGARGGTEAFF.

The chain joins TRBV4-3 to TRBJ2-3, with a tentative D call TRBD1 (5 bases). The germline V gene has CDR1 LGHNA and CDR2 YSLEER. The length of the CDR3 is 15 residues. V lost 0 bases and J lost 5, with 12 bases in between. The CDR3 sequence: CASSQDPIRGDTQYF. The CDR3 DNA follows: TGCGCCAGCAGCCAAGATCCCATTAGGGGAGATACGCAGTATTTT.

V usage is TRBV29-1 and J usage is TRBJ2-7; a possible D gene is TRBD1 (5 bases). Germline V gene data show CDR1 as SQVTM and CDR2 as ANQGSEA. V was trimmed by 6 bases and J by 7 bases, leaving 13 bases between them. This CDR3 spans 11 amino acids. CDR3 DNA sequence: TGCAGCGTCTCAGGGTTGGGGGAGCAGTACTTC. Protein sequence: CSVSGLGEQYF.

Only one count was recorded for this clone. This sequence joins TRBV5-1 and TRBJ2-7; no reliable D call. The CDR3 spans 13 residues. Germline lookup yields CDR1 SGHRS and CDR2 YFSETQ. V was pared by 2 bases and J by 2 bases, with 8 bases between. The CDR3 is CASSLNSPYEQYF. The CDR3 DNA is TGCGCCAGCAGCTTAAACAGCCCCTACGAGCAGTACTTC.

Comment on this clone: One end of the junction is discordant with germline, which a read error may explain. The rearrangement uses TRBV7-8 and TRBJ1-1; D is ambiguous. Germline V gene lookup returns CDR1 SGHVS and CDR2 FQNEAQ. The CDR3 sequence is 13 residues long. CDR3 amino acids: CASSSALKTEAFF. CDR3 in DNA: TGTGCCAGCAGCTCAGCCTTGAAGACTGAAGCTTTCTTT.